This note documents a single TCR beta chain sequence. As for time point: after dendritic cell vaccination, including at tumor progression/relapse. Only patients with spare fresh-frozen tumor and over two years of follow-up were included. PBMC sampling occurred before vaccination, two weeks after the third dose, and at progression. This CDR3 is built from 17 residues. The V segment lost 0 bases and the J segment 0 bases; nucleotides outside the gene matches: 4. Germline values: CDR1 SNHLY, CDR2 FYNNEI. Primers: 60 V beta forward and 13 J beta reverse. Sequenced by immunoSEQ multiplex PCR; TCRdb stores in-frame clones only, minus some. This sample has more than 95,000 clones, with 90% found just once. The data are from a study of glioma-infiltrating T cells after dendritic cell vaccination. In the study overall: Patients received three intradermal dendritic cell vaccine injections at biweekly intervals.

The rearrangement links TRBV2 to TRBJ2-3, with 9 bases identical to TRBD1. The sequencing used blood, collected after dendritic cell vaccination. This TCR derives from a human donor with glioblastoma. The CDR3 sequence: CASSEARGTGSTDTQYF. The CDR3, as DNA: TGTGCCAGCAGTGAAGCGCGGGGGACAGGGAGCACAGATACGCAGTATTTT.